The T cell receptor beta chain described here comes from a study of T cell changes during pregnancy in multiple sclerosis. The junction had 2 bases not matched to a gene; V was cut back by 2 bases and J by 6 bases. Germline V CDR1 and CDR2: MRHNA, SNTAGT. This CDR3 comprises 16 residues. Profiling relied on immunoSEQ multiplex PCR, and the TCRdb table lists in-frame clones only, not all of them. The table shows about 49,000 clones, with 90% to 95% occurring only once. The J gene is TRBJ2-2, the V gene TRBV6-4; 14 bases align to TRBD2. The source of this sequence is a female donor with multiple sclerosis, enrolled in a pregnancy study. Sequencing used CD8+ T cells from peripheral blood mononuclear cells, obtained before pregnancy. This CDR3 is CASSDPGLAGAGELFF. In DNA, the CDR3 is TGTGCCAGCAGTGACCCGGGACTAGCGGGAGCCGGGGAGCTGTTTTTT.